The clone carrying this TCR beta chain was found a few times. Its antigen is unidentified. The data derive from a study of cytomegalovirus exposure and HLA in healthy donors. The study's findings and limits: When analyzed later, a missense DCLRE1C variant was found to be linked to TCR beta V- and J-gene trimming. Later on, an analysis tied over 15,000 TCR beta sequences to HLA alleles at 0.05 false discovery rate. Cytomegalovirus-associated TCR beta chains were listed, numbering over 150.

CDR3 length: 13 residues. Trimming pared 0 bases from V and 5 bases from J, leaving 8 bases between. Germline V gene lookup returns CDR1 SGHRS and CDR2 YFSETQ. The PCR contained 60 Vbeta and 13 Jbeta primers. Assay: immunoSEQ multiplex PCR; the TCRdb copy retains only in-frame clones and omits some. The sample shows 110,000 to 150,000 clones, about 72% of them seen only once. Sequencing used PBMCs. The sequence derives from a man between 40 and 49 years old in good health and CMV-seronegative. The chain uses TRBV5-1 and TRBJ2-5, with D uncertain. As DNA, the CDR3 is TGCGCCAGCAGCTTGGCCGGTACGGAGACCCAGTACTTC. Protein: CASSLAGTETQYF.